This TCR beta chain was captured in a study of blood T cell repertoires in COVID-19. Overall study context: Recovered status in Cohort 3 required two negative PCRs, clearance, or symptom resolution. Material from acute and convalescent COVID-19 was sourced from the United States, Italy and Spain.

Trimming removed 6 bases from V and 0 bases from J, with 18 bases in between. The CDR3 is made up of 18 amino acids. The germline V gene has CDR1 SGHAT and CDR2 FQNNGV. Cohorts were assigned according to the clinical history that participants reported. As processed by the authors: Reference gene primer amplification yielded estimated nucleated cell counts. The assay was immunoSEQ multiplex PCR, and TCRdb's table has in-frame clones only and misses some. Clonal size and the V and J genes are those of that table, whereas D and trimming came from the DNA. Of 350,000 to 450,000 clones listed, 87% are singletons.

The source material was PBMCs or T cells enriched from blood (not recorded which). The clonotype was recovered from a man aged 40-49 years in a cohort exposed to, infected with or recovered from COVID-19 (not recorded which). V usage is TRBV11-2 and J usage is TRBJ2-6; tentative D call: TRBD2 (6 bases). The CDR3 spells CASRRIRDSFSGANVLTF. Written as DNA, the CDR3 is TGTGCCAGCAGACGTATCCGGGACTCCTTCTCTGGGGCCAACGTCCTGACTTTC. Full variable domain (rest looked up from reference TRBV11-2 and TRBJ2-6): EAGVAQSPRYKIIEKRQSVAFWCNPISGHATLYWYQQILGQGPKLLIQFQNNGVVDDSQLPKDRFSAERLKGVDSTLKIQPAKLEDSAVYLCASRRIRDSFSGANVLTFGAGSRLTVL.